This is a list of T cell receptor beta chains from one sample in a study of blood T cell repertoires in COVID-19. Clones were sequenced by immunoSEQ multiplex PCR, and TCRdb holds only the in-frame ones, with some missing. The sample carries under 150,000 clones, 79% recorded once. Specimen: peripheral blood. Receptors originate from an elderly woman with acute or convalescent COVID-19. Both conserved end residues are part of each CDR3. A D gene is named only where the DNA matches it firmly.

D	V	J	CDR3	DNA
-	TRBV5-1	TRBJ1-2	CASSSGTDSYNYGYTF	TGCGCCAGCAGCTCTGGTACGGACTCCTATAACTATGGCTACACCTTC
-	TRBV5-4	TRBJ1-1	CASSLQGNTEAFF	TGTGCCAGCAGCTTACAGGGGAACACTGAAGCTTTCTTT
-	TRBV7-9	TRBJ1-2	CASSPREGRTDYGYTF	TGTGCCAGCAGCCCTAGGGAGGGGCGGACGGATTATGGCTACACCTTC
-	TRBV2	TRBJ1-5	CASRSTTEVQPQHF	TGTGCCAGCAGATCCACTACGGAGGTTCAGCCCCAGCATTTT
-	TRBV30	TRBJ1-4	CAWTRQGGEKLFF	TGTGCCTGGACCCGGCAGGGTGGTGAAAAACTGTTTTTT
-	TRBV7-9	TRBJ1-6	CASSLNLPNSPLHF	TGTGCCAGCAGCTTAAATCTACCCAATTCACCCCTCCACTTT
TRBD1	TRBV9	TRBJ2-7	CASSVGDSRYEQYF	TGTGCCAGCAGCGTAGGGGACAGCCGCTACGAGCAGTACTTC
-	TRBV7-2	TRBJ2-7	CASSHGSYEQYF	TGTGCCAGCAGCCACGGCTCCTACGAGCAGTACTTC
TRBD2	TRBV3-1/TRBV3-2	TRBJ2-1	CASSHQTSGRWGEQFF	TGTGCCAGCAGCCACCAGACTAGCGGGAGATGGGGTGAGCAGTTCTTC
-	TRBV20-1	TRBJ1-2	CSASIPGRVMGYGYTF	TGCAGTGCTAGTATTCCTGGCAGGGTGATGGGCTATGGCTACACCTTC
-	TRBV7-7	TRBJ2-3	CASAVGGGTDTQYF	TGTGCCAGCGCTGTGGGAGGTGGCACAGATACGCAGTATTTT
-	TRBV4-3	TRBJ1-6	CASSQGQGSPLHF	TGCGCCAGCAGCCAGGGGCAAGGGTCACCCCTCCACTTT
-	TRBV7-2	TRBJ2-2	CASSLASGHLRPGELFF	TGTGCCAGCAGCTTAGCCTCGGGACACCTAAGACCCGGGGAGCTGTTTTTT
TRBD1	TRBV29-1	TRBJ2-1	CSFPTRTGGLNEQFF	TGCAGCTTCCCAACGCGGACAGGGGGTTTGAATGAGCAGTTCTTC
TRBD2	TRBV15	TRBJ2-5	CATSRDRGGGASETQYF	TGTGCCACCAGCAGAGATAGGGGCGGGGGGGCCTCGGAGACCCAGTACTTC
-	TRBV28	TRBJ1-1	CASTRGTEAFF	TGTGCCAGCACCCGGGGGACCGAAGCTTTCTTT
-	TRBV18	TRBJ2-5	CASSPGTSQETQYF	TGTGCCAGCTCGCCCGGGACATCTCAAGAGACCCAGTACTTC
TRBD1	TRBV2	TRBJ1-2	CASSEIRGRGYGYTF	TGTGCCAGCAGTGAAATCAGGGGGCGCGGCTATGGCTACACCTTC
TRBD2	TRBV7-2	TRBJ2-3	CASSLVALAGVSTDTQYF	TGTGCCAGCAGCTTAGTAGCCCTAGCGGGAGTAAGCACAGATACGCAGTATTTT
TRBD1	TRBV5-4	TRBJ1-2	CASSSFSGTVSYTF	TGTGCCAGCAGTTCATTCTCCGGGACAGTTAGCTACACCTTC
TRBD1	TRBV30	TRBJ2-3	CAWSPWGQGAEDTQYF	TGTGCCTGGAGCCCCTGGGGACAGGGGGCAGAAGATACGCAGTATTTT